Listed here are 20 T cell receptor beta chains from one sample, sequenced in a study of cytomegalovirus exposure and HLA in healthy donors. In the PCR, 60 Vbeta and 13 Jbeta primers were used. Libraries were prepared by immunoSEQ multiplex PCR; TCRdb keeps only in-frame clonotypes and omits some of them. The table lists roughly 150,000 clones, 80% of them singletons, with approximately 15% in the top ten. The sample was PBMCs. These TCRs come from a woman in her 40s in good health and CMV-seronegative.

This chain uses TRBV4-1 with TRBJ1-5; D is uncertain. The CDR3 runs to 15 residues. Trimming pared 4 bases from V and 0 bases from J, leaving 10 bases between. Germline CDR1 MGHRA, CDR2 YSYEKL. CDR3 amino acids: CASSPLAGSNQPQHF. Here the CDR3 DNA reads TGCGCCAGCAGCCCTTTAGCGGGTAGCAATCAGCCCCAGCATTTT.

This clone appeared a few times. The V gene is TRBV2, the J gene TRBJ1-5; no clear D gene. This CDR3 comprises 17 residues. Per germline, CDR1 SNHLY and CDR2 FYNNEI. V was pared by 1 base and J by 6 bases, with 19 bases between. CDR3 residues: CASSEDNIMERSQPQHF. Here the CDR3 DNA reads TGTGCCAGCAGTGAAGATAACATCATGGAACGGAGTCAGCCCCAGCATTTT.

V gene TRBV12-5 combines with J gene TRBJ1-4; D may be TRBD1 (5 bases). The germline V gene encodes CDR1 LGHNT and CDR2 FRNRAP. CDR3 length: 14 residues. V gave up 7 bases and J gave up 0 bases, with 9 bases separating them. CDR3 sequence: CASAQTATNEKLFF. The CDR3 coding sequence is TGTGCTAGTGCCCAGACAGCAACTAATGAAAAACTGTTTTTT.

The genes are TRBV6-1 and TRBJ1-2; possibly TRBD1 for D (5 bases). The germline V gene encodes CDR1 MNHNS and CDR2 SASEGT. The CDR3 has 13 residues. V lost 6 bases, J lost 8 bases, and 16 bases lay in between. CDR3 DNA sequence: TGTGCCAGCAGGCCCCGGGGGGATGGGGGCTACACCTTC. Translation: CASRPRGDGGYTF.

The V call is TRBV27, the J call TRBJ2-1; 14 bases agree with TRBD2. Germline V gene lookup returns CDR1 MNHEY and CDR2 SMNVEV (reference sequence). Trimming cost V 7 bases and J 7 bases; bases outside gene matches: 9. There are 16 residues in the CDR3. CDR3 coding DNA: TGTGCCAGCAAAAGGGGACTAGCGGGAGTACCAAATGAGCAGTTCTTC. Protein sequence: CASKRGLAGVPNEQFF.

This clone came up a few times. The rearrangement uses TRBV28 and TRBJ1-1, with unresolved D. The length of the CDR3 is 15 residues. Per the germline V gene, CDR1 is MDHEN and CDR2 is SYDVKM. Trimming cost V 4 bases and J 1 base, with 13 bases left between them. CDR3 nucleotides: TGTGCCAGCAGTTACCACTCGGGAGGGAACACTGAAGCTTTCTTT. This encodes CASSYHSGGNTEAFF.

The CDR3 DNA reads as TGCGCCAGCAGCTTGGGACAGGGGCTCACAGATACGCAGTATTTT. Translating gives CASSLGQGLTDTQYF. The V and J genes are TRBV5-1 and TRBJ2-3; 8 bases map to TRBD1. The CDR3 totals 15 residues. Losses at the gene ends were 0 bases for V and 2 bases for J; bases not matched to a gene: 2. The germline V gene has CDR1 SGHRS and CDR2 YFSETQ.

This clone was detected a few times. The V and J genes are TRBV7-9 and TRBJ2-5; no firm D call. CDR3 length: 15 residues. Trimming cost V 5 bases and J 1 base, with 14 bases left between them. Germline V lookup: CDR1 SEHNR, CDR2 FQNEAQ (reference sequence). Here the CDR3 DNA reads TGTGCCAGCAGCCCCCGCCTGAGTACCCAAGAGACCCAGTACTTC. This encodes CASSPRLSTQETQYF.

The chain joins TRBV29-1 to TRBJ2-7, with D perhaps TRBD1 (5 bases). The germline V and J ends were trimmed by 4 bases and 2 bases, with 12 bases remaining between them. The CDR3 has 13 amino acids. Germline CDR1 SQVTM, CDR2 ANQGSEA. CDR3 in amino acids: CSVASGLTYEQYF. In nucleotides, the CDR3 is TGCAGCGTTGCCTCAGGGCTGACCTACGAGCAGTACTTC.

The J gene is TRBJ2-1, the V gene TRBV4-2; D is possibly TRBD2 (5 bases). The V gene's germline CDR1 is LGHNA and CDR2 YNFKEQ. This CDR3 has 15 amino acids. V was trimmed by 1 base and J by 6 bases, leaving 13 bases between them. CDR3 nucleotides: TGTGCCAGCAGCCAAGCGGGCGGACTTACCAATGAGCAGTTCTTC. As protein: CASSQAGGLTNEQFF.

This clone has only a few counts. In nucleotides, the CDR3 is TGTGCCAGCAGCGTTACGAGCTCCTACAATGAGCAGTTCTTC. This gives the protein CASSVTSSYNEQFF. V usage is TRBV9 and J usage is TRBJ2-1; D gene unclear. Trimming left V 2 bases short and J 0 bases short, with 6 bases between. The CDR3 consists of 14 residues. CDR1 and CDR2 (germline): SGDLS, YYNGEE.

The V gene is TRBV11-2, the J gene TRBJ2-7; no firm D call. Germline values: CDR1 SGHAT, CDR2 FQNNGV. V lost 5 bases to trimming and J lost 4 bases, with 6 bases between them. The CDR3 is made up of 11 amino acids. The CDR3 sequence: CASSAAYEQYF. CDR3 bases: TGTGCCAGCAGCGCGGCGTACGAGCAGTACTTC.

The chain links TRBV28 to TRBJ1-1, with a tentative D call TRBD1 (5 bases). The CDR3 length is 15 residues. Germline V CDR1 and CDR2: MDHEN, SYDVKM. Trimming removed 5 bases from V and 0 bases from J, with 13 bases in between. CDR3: CASSPLQGMNTEAFF. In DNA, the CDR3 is TGTGCCAGCAGTCCGCTGCAGGGCATGAACACTGAAGCTTTCTTT.

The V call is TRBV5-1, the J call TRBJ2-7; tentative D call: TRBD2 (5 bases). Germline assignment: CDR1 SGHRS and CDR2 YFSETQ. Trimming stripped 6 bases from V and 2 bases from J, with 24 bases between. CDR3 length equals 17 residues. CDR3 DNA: TGCGCCAGCAAGGCCTCGGCGCGTAGCGCCTCGACCTACGAGCAGTACTTC. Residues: CASKASARSASTYEQYF.

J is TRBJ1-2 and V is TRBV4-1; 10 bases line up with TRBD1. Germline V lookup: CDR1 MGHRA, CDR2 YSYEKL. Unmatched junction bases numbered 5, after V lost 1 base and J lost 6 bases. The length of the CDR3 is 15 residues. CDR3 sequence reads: CASSQGLGTGDGYTF. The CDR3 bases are TGCGCCAGCAGCCAAGGCCTCGGGACAGGGGATGGCTACACCTTC.

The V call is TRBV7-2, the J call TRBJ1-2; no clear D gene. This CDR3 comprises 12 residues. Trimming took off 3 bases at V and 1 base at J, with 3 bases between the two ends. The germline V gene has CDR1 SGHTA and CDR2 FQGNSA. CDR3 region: CASSLSNYGYTF. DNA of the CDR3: TGTGCCAGCAGCTTGAGTAACTATGGCTACACCTTC.

The CDR3 protein is CASSLAVPSTDTQYF. CDR3 DNA: TGTGCCAGCAGCCTAGCGGTTCCGAGCACAGATACGCAGTATTTT. V gene TRBV9 combines with J gene TRBJ2-3; 7 nucleotides line up with TRBD2. V gave up 4 bases and J gave up 0 bases; unmatched junction bases: 5. This CDR3 has 15 amino acids. Germline CDR1 is SGDLS and CDR2 is YYNGEE.

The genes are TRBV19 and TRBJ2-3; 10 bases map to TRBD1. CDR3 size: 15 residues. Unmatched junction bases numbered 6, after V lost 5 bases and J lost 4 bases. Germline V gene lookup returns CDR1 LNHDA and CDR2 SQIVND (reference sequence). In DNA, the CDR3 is TGTGCCAGTAGTCTTACCGGGACAGGGGCAGATACGCAGTATTTT. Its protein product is CASSLTGTGADTQYF.

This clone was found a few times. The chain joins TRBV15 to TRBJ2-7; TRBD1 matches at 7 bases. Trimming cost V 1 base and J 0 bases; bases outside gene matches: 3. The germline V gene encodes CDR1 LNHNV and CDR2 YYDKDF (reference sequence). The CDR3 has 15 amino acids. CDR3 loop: CATSRGQGSSYEQYF. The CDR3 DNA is TGTGCCACCAGCAGAGGACAGGGAAGCTCCTACGAGCAGTACTTC. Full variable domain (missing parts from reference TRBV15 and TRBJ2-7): DAMVIQNPRYQVTQFGKPVTLSCSQTLNHNVMYWYQQKSSQAPKLLFHYYDKDFNNEADTPDNFQSRRPNTSFCFLDIRSPGLGDTAMYLCATSRGQGSSYEQYFGPGTRLTVT.

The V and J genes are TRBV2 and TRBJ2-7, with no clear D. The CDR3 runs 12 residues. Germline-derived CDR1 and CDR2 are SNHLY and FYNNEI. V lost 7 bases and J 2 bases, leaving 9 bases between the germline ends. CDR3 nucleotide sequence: TGTGCCAGCAACCGGAGAGCCTACGAGCAGTACTTC. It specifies CASNRRAYEQYF.